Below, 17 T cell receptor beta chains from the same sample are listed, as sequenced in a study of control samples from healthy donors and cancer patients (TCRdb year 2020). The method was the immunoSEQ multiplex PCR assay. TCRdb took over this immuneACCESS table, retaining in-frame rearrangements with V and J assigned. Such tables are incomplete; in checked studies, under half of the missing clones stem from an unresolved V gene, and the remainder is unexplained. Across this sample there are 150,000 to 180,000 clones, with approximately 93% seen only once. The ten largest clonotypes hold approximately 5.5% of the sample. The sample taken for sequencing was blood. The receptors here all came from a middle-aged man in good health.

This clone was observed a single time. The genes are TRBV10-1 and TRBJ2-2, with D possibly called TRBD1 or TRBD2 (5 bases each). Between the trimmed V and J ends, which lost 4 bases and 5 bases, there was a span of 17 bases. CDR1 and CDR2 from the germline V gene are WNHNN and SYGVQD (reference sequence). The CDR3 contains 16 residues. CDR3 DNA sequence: TGCGCCAGCAGTGTATCGGCAGGGAGAATAACCGGGGAGCTGTTTTTT. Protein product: CASSVSAGRITGELFF.

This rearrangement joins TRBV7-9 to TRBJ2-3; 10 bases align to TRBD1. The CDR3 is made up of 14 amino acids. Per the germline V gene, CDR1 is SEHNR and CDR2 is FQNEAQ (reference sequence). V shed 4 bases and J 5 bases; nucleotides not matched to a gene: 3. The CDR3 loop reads CASSSRTGGDTQYF. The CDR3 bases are TGTGCCAGCAGCTCAAGGACAGGGGGAGATACGCAGTATTTT. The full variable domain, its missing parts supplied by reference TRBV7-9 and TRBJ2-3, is DTGVSQNPRHKITKRGQNVTFRCDPISEHNRLYWYRQTLGQGPEFLTYFQNEAQLEKSRLLSDRFSAERPKGSFSTLEIQRTEQGDSAMYLCASSSRTGGDTQYFGPGTRLTVL.

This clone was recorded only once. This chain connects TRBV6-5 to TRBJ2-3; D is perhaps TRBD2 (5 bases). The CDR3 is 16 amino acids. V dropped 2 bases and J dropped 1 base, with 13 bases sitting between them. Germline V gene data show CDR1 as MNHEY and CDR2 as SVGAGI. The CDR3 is CASSYEGGVGTDTQYF. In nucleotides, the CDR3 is TGTGCCAGCAGTTACGAGGGTGGGGTCGGCACAGATACGCAGTATTTT.

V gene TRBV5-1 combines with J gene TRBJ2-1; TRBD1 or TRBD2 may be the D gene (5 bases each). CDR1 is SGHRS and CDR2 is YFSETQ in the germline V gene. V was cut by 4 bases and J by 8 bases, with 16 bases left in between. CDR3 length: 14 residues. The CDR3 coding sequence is TGCGCCAGCAGCGGGGGTGCTGGAAGCTATGAGCAGTTCTTC. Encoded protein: CASSGGAGSYEQFF. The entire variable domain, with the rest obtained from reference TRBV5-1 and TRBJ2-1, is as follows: KAGVTQTPRYLIKTRGQQVTLSCSPISGHRSVSWYQQTPGQGLQFLFEYFSETQRNKGNFPGRFSGRQFSNSRSEMNVSTLELGDSALYLCASSGGAGSYEQFFGPGTRLTVL.

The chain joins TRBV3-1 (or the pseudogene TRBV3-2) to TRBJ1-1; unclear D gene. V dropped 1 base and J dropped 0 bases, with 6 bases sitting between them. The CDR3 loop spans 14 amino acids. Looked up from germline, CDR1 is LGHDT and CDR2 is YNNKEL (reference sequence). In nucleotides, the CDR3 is TGTGCCAGCAGCCAAGTCGGAGTGAACACTGAAGCTTTCTTT. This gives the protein CASSQVGVNTEAFF.

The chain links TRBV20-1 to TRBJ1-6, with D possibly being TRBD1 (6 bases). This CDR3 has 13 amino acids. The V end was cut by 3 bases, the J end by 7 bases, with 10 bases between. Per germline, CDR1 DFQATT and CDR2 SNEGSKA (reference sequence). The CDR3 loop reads CSASTGRNSPLHF. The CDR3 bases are TGCAGTGCTAGTACAGGGAGGAATTCACCCCTCCACTTT.

The CDR3 here is CATSDVSGTGADTQYF. Here the CDR3 DNA reads TGTGCCACCAGTGATGTTTCCGGGACAGGGGCAGATACGCAGTATTTT. The chain is built from TRBV24-1 and TRBJ2-3; 10 bases are shared with TRBD1. The CDR3 covers 16 residues. The V segment lost 3 bases and the J segment 4 bases; nucleotides outside the gene matches: 6. CDR1 KGHDR and CDR2 SFDVKD come from the germline V gene.

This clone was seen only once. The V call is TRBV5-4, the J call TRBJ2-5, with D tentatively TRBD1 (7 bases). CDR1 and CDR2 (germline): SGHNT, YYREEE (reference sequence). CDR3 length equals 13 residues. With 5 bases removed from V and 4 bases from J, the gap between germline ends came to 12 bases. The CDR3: CASSQGGTETQYF. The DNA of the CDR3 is TGTGCCAGCAGTCAGGGGGGAACAGAGACCCAGTACTTC.

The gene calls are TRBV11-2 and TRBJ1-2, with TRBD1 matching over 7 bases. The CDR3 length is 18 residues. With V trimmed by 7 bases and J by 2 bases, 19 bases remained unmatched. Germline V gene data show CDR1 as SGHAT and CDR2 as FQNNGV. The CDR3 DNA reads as TGTGCCAGCACCCCAGGCCCGACAGGGCCCCCGAGGAACTATGGCTACACCTTC. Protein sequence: CASTPGPTGPPRNYGYTF.

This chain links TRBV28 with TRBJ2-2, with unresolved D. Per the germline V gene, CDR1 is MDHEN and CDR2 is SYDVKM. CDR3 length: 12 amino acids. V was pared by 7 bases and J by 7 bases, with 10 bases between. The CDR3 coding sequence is TGTGCCAGCACCCTCCGCGGCGGGGAGCTGTTTTTT. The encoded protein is CASTLRGGELFF. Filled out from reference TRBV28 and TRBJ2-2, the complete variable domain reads DVKVTQSSRYLVKRTGEKVFLECVQDMDHENMFWYRQDPGLGLRLIYFSYDVKMKEKGDIPEGYSVSREKKERFSLILESASTNQTSMYLCASTLRGGELFFGEGSRLTVL.

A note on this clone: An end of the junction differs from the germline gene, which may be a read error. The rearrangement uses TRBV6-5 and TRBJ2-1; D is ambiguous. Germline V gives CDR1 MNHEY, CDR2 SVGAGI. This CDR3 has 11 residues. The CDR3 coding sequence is TGTGCCAGCAGTTACCCTCCCCTTACCGTCTTC. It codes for CASSYPPLTVF.

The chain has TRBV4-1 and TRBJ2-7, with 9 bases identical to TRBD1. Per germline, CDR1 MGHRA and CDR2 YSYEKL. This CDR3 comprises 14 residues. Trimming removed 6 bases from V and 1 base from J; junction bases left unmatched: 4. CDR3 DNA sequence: TGCGCCAGCAGGTTGGGGACAGGGTCCTACGAGCAGTACTTC. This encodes CASRLGTGSYEQYF.

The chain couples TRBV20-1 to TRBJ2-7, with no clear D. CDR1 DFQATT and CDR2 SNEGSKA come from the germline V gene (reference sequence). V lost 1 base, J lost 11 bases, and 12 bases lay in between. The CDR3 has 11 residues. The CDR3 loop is CSARAARSEYF. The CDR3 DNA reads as TGCAGTGCTAGAGCGGCCAGAAGTGAGTACTTC.

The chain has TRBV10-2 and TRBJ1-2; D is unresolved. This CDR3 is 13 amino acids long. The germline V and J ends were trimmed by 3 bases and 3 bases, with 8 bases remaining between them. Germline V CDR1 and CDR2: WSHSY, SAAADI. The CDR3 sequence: CASSETPDYGYTF. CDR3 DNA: TGCGCCAGCAGTGAAACACCTGACTATGGCTACACCTTC.

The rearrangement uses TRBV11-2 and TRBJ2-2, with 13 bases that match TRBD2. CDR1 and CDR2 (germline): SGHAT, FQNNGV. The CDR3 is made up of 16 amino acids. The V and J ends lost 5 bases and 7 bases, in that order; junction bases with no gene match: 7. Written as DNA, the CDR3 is TGTGCCAGCAGCATACTAGCGGGGGGGCACGGCGGGGAGCTGTTTTTT. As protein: CASSILAGGHGGELFF.

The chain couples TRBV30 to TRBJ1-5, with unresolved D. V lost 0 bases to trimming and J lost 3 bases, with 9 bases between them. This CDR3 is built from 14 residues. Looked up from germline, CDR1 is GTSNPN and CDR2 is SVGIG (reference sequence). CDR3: CAWSVIGNNQPQHF. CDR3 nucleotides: TGTGCCTGGAGTGTAATAGGGAACAATCAGCCCCAGCATTTT.

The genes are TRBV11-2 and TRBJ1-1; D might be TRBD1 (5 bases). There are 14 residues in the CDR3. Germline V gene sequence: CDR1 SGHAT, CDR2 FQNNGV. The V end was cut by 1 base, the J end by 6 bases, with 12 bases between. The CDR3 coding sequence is TGTGCCAGCAGCTTAGTGGTGGGGGGGTCTGAAGCTTTCTTT. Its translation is CASSLVVGGSEAFF.